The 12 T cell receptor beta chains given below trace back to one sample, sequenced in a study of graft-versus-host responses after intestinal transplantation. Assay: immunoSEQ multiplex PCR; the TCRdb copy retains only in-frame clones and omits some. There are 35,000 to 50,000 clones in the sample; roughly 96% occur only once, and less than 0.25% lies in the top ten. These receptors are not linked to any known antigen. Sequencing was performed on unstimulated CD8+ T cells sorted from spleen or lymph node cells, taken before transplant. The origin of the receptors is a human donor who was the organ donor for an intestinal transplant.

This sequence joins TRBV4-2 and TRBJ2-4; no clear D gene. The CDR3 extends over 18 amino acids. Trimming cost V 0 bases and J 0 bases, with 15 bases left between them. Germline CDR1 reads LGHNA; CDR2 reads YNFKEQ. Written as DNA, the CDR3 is TGTGCCAGCAGCCAAGATGGGTTCCAGCTGATAGCCAAAAACATTCAGTACTTC. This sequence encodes CASSQDGFQLIAKNIQYF.

CDR3 protein: CAWAQWPGDYEQYF. Here the CDR3 DNA reads TGTGCCTGGGCCCAATGGCCCGGGGACTACGAGCAGTACTTC. The gene calls are TRBV30 and TRBJ2-7, with D maybe TRBD2 (5 bases). V lost 5 bases and J 3 bases, leaving 17 bases between the germline ends. This CDR3 is 14 amino acids long. Germline V gene lookup returns CDR1 GTSNPN and CDR2 SVGIG (reference sequence).

CDR3: CASSFGTSVEQYF. CDR3 bases: TGTGCCAGCAGCTTCGGGACTTCGGTCGAGCAGTACTTC. The V gene is TRBV11-2, the J gene TRBJ2-7; D might be TRBD2 (6 bases). The CDR3 totals 13 residues. Germline V lookup: CDR1 SGHAT, CDR2 FQNNGV. V was cut by 3 bases and J by 6 bases, with 12 bases left in between. The entire variable domain, with the rest obtained from reference TRBV11-2 and TRBJ2-7, is as follows: EAGVAQSPRYKIIEKRQSVAFWCNPISGHATLYWYQQILGQGPKLLIQFQNNGVVDDSQLPKDRFSAERLKGVDSTLKIQPAKLEDSAVYLCASSFGTSVEQYFGPGTRLTVT.

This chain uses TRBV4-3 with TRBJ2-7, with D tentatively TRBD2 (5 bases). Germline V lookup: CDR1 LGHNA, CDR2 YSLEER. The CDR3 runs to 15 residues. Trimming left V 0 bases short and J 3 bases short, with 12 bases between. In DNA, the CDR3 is TGCGCCAGCAGCCAAGACCGGACGGGGAACTACGAGCAGTACTTC. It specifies CASSQDRTGNYEQYF.

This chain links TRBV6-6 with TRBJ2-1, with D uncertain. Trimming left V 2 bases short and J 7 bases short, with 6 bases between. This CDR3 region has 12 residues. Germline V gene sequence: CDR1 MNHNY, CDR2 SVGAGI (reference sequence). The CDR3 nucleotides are TGTGCCAGCAGTTACATTAAGAATGAGCAGTTCTTC. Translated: CASSYIKNEQFF.

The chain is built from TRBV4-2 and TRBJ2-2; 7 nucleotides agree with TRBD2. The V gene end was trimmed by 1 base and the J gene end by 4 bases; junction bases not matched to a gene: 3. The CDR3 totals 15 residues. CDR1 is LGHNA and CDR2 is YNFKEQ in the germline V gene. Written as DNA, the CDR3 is TGTGCCAGCAGCCAAGCCGGGGGGAGCACCGGGGAGCTGTTTTTT. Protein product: CASSQAGGSTGELFF.

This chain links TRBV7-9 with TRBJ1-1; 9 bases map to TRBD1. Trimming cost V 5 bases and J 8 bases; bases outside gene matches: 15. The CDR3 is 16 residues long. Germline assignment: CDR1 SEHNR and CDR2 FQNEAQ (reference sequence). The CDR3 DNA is TGTGCCAGCAGCACTACAGGGGGCGAGTTGATTATGGAAGCTTTCTTT. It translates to CASSTTGGELIMEAFF.

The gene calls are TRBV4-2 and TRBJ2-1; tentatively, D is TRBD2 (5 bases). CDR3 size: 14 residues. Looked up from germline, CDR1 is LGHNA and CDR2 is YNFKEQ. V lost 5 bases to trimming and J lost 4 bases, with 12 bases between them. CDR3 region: CASSESGLYNEQFF. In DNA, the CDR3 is TGTGCCAGCAGCGAATCGGGGTTGTACAATGAGCAGTTCTTC.

The CDR3 region is CASRTGATEAFF. Written as DNA, the CDR3 is TGCGCCAGTCGTACAGGGGCCACTGAAGCTTTCTTT. The V gene is TRBV5-1, the J gene TRBJ1-1; the match to TRBD1 covers 7 bases. CDR3 length equals 12 residues. Germline values: CDR1 SGHRS, CDR2 YFSETQ. The trim removed 8 bases at V and 4 bases at J, leaving 5 bases unmatched. Full variable domain (missing parts from reference TRBV5-1 and TRBJ1-1): KAGVTQTPRYLIKTRGQQVTLSCSPISGHRSVSWYQQTPGQGLQFLFEYFSETQRNKGNFPGRFSGRQFSNSRSEMNVSTLELGDSALYLCASRTGATEAFFGQGTRLTVV.

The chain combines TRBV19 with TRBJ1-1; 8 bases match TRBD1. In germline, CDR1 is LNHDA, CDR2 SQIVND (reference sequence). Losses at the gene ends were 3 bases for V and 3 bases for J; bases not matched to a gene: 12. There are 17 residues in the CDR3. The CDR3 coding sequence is TGTGCCAGTAGTATGCCCGGAGACAGGGGTTTTGACACTGAAGCTTTCTTT. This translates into CASSMPGDRGFDTEAFF.

The CDR3, as DNA: TGTGCCAGCAGTTGGGGACTAGAAATTGAAGAGACCCAGTACTTC. It codes for CASSWGLEIEETQYF. This sequence joins TRBV28 and TRBJ2-5, with 8 nucleotides matching TRBD2. CDR1 is MDHEN and CDR2 is SYDVKM in the germline V gene. Unmatched junction bases numbered 7, after V lost 4 bases and J lost 3 bases. The CDR3 has 15 amino acids.

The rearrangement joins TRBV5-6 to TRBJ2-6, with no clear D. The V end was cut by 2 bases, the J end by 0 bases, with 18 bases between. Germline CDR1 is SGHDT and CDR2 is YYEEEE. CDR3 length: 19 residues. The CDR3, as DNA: TGTGCCAGCAGCTTTATCGGCAGCGCTCCGTTCTCTGGGGCCAACGTCCTGACTTTC. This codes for CASSFIGSAPFSGANVLTF.